What follows describes a single TCR beta chain. This specimen comes from a study of T cell changes during pregnancy in multiple sclerosis. CDR1 is SGHRS, CDR2 YFSETQ, per germline. This CDR3 region has 14 residues. V was clipped by 4 bases and J by 0 bases; unmatched bases: 3. Repertoires were generated with immunoSEQ multiplex PCR, while TCRdb's copy carries only in-frame clones and drops some. The sample shows approximately 39,000 clones, about 95% of them seen only once. The gene calls are TRBV5-1 and TRBJ1-1, with 7 bases that match TRBD1. This receptor was identified in a female donor with multiple sclerosis, enrolled in a pregnancy study. This material consisted of CD4+ T cells from peripheral blood mononuclear cells, taken in the second trimester of pregnancy. CDR3 bases: TGCGCCAGCAGCAGGGGACAGATGAACACTGAAGCTTTCTTT. This codes for CASSRGQMNTEAFF.